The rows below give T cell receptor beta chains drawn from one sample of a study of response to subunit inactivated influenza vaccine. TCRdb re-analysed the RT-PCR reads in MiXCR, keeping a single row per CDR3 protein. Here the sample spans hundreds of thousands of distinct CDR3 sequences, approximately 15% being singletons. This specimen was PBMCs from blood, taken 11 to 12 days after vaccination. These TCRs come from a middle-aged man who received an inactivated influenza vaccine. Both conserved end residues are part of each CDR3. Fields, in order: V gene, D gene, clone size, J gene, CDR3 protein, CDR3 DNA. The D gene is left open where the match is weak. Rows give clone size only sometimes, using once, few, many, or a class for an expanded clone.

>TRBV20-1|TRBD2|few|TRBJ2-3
CSAHAPLAGDTQYF
TGCAGTGCCCATGCCCCGTTAGCGGGAGATACGCAGTATTTT
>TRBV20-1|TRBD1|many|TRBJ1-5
CSARDTGGAGNQPQHF
TGCAGTGCTAGAGATACAGGGGGTGCGGGCAATCAGCCCCAGCATTTT
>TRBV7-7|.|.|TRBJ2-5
CASSSGLDTQETQYF
TGTGCTAGCAGCTCGGGACTCGATACCCAAGAGACCCAGTACTTC
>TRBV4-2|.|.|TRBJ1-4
CASSQGRDGEKLFF
TGTGCCAGCAGCCAAGGCAGGGATGGTGAAAAACTGTTTTTT
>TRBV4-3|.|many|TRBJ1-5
CASSQEWEGKRGNQPQHF
TGCGCCAGCAGCCAAGAGTGGGAGGGAAAGAGAGGCAATCAGCCCCAGCATTTT
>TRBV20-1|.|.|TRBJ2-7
CSAYTRQGQQIYEQYF
TGCAGTGCTTACACTCGCCAGGGGCAACAGATATACGAGCAGTACTTC
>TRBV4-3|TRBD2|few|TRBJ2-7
CASSQGVLAGGFMYEQYF
TGCGCCAGCAGCCAAGGAGTTTTAGCGGGAGGTTTTATGTACGAGCAGTACTTC
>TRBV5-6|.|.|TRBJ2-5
CASSLGTKTQYF
TGTGCCAGCAGCTTGGGGACAAAGACCCAGTACTTC
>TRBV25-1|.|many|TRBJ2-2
CASSPFRGPNTGELFF
TGTGCCAGCAGTCCCTTCCGGGGGCCAAACACCGGGGAGCTGTTTTTT
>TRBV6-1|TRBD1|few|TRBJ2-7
CASRQGASYEQYF
TGTGCCAGTCGACAGGGGGCTAGTTACGAGCAGTACTTC
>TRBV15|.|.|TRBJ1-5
CATSREMGGNQPQHF
TGTGCCACCAGCAGAGAAATGGGAGGCAATCAGCCCCAGCATTTT